The T cell receptor (beta chain) under discussion was sequenced for a study of regulatory T cells in long-lasting Graves disease. Study context: Patients with new Graves' disease had used antithyroid drugs below 3 months.

The V gene lost 3 bases and the J gene lost 6 bases, with 11 bases spanning the gap. The CDR3 runs 13 residues. Time point specified: newly diagnosed GD, antithyroid drugs for less than 3 months. PBMC RNA served as the TCR library source. Arm-PCR of CDR3 regions and iRepertoire HTBI primers were the basis on which TCR beta libraries were built. TCRdb analysed the multiplex PCR reads with MiXCR anew, one entry per CDR3 protein. Found here are about 450,000 distinct CDR3 sequences, 12% to 15% of them singletons; the top ten hold roughly a sixth. This clonotype showed up many times. This sample was shared with a second study, whose subject was T cells in Graves' hyperthyroidism and ophthalmopathy. That investigation notes: Each diagnosis drew on symptoms, thyroxine, TRAb, thyroid ultrasound and orbital computed tomography findings. Blood also contained most expanded thyroid clonotypes above 0.001.

The sequence came from a woman aged 45-59 years with Graves disease. This chain links TRBV12-3 or TRBV12-4 with TRBJ1-1, with a tentative D call TRBD1 (5 bases). The sequencing used peripheral blood mononuclear cells (PBMCs), collected at new diagnosis, from a patient treated with antithyroid drugs. CDR3 amino acids: CASSLGVLAEAFF. The CDR3 DNA reads as TGTGCCAGCAGTTTGGGGGTCCTTGCTGAAGCTTTCTTT.